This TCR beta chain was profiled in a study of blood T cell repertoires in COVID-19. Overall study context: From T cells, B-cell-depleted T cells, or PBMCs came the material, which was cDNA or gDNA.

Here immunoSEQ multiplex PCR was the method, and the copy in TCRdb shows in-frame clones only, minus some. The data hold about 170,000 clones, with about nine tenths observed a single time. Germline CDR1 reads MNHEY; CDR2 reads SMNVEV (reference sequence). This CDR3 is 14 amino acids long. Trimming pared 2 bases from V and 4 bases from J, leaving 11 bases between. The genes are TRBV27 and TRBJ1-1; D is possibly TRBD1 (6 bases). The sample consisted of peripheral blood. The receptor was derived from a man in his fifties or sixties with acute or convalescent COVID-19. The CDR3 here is CASSLDRSITEAFF. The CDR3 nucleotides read TGTGCCAGCAGTTTAGACAGGTCGATCACTGAAGCTTTCTTT.